This TCR beta chain stems from a study of somatic mutations in cytotoxic T cells in rheumatoid arthritis. Turning to the study itself: Blood from the patient (about 30 ml EDTA) was drawn right after diagnosis, pretreatment. General observations from the study: No significant CD8+ T-cell clonality difference was found between rheumatoid arthritis patients and age-matched controls.

Authors' analysis steps: Patient CD8+ clones larger than 1% rarely matched published virus-specific TCRB sequences. Profiled with immunoSEQ multiplex PCR; TCRdb holds only in-frame clones, not every one. Clone size and the V and J calls come from that table; the DNA yielded D and trimming. The table shows 15,000 to 20,000 clones, with almost 85% occurring only once. Turning to this clone: No antigen is known for it.

CD4+ and CD8+ cells were isolated by positive magnetic bead selection, with purity checked by flow cytometry. V was shortened by 10 bases and J by 6 bases, with 12 bases between the two germline ends. There are 12 residues in the CDR3. Germline-derived CDR1 and CDR2 are SEHNR and FQNEAQ (reference sequence). The V and J genes are TRBV7-9 and TRBJ2-2; D is unclear. This sequence originates from an adult with rheumatoid arthritis. Sequencing was carried out using CD8+ T cells sorted from blood. In DNA, the CDR3 is TGTGCCACCAGAGCTGGCTCCGGGGAGCTGTTTTTT. Protein: CATRAGSGELFF.